This is a list of T cell receptor beta chains from one sample in a study of blood T cell repertoires in COVID-19. The data were produced by immunoSEQ multiplex PCR, yet TCRdb's version contains in-frame clones alone and is incomplete. The repertoire consists of approximately 140,000 clones, with under 90% occurring once and the leading ten covering around 40%. Sequencing was carried out using peripheral blood. These receptors were taken from a human donor in a cohort sampled during active COVID-19. Each CDR3 is given with its conserved first and last residue. D genes are given only for firm matches. Size tells how often a clone was seen (once, few, many) or the class of an expanded clone, and some rows leave it out.

v_gene	d_gene	j_gene	abundance	CDR3nt	CDR3aa
TRBV25-1	-	TRBJ1-3	-	TGTGCCAGCAGTGAGGTGGGCATATCTGGAAACACCATATATTTT	CASSEVGISGNTIYF
TRBV9	TRBD1	TRBJ1-1	few	TGTGCCAGCAGCAGAGAGACAGGGCTGGGTCTCGCTGAAGCTTTCTTT	CASSRETGLGLAEAFF
TRBV5-5	TRBD1	TRBJ1-5	-	TGTGCCAGCAGCCTGGACCTTGACAGGGCCCGCAATCAGCCCCAGCATTTT	CASSLDLDRARNQPQHF
TRBV29-1	-	TRBJ2-1	-	TGCAGCGGGGGGGTGGACTACTACAATGAGCAGTTCTTC	CSGGVDYYNEQFF
TRBV4-3	-	TRBJ2-7	once	TGCGCCAGCAGCCAAGAACAGGTCCGGTACGAGCAGTACTTC	CASSQEQVRYEQYF
TRBV4-1	-	TRBJ1-5	-	TGCGCCAGCAGCCAAGTAGGCGGCAGGGTTAGCAATCAGCCCCAGCATTTT	CASSQVGGRVSNQPQHF
TRBV28	TRBD1	TRBJ2-6	-	TGTGCCAGCAGTTCCGGGACAGGGGGAGGTGGGGCCAACGTCCTGACTTTC	CASSSGTGGGGANVLTF
TRBV6-5	-	TRBJ2-2	-	TGTGCCAGTAGAAAACAGGGAACGAACACCGGGGAGCTGTTTTTT	CASRKQGTNTGELFF
TRBV18	TRBD1	TRBJ1-2	-	TGTGCCAGCTCACAGGGGGCGGACTATGGCTACACCTTC	CASSQGADYGYTF
TRBV29-1	-	TRBJ2-3	-	TGCAGCGTTATGAAGCTCGTTACAGTTAATACGCAGTATTTT	CSVMKLVTVNTQYF